This is a list of T cell receptor beta chains from one sample in a study of blood T cell repertoires in COVID-19. Here immunoSEQ multiplex PCR was the method, and the copy in TCRdb shows in-frame clones only, minus some. The data hold about 210,000 clones, with 83% observed a single time. The sample comprised peripheral blood. The receptors shown here come from a woman aged 40 to 50 with active or convalescent COVID-19. The CDR3 runs from the conserved cysteine through the conserved F or W. The D gene is left open where the match is weak. Size tells how often a clone was seen (once, few, many) or the class of an expanded clone, and some rows leave it out.

TRBV6-5	NA	16	TRBD1	TRBJ1-3	CASSYGTGSSGNTIYF	TGTGCCAGCAGTTACGGGACAGGGAGTTCTGGAAACACCATATATTTT
TRBV5-4	NA	16	NA	TRBJ2-7	CASSLDRGSSTYEQYF	TGTGCCAGCAGCTTGGACCGGGGGTCGTCCACTTACGAGCAGTACTTC
TRBV10-3	NA	13	TRBD1	TRBJ1-1	CAISRGQATEAFF	TGTGCCATCAGTCGGGGACAGGCAACTGAAGCTTTCTTT
TRBV10-3	NA	14	TRBD1	TRBJ1-4	CAIQQGRTGEKLFF	TGTGCCATTCAACAGGGGAGGACTGGGGAAAAACTGTTTTTT
TRBV30	NA	14	TRBD2	TRBJ2-1	CAWSVSGGGNEQFF	TGTGCCTGGAGTGTGTCGGGGGGGGGCAATGAGCAGTTCTTC
TRBV19	NA	16	TRBD2	TRBJ2-7	CASSIKGTSGLYEQYF	TGTGCCAGTAGTATAAAAGGGACTAGCGGACTATACGAGCAGTACTTC
TRBV20-1	once	11	NA	TRBJ2-7	CSARSSYEQYF	TGCAGTGCCCGGAGTTCCTACGAGCAGTACTTC
TRBV10-2	NA	15	NA	TRBJ1-6	CASSVQWGGNSPLHF	TGCGCCAGCAGTGTCCAGTGGGGGGGGAATTCACCCCTCCACTTT
TRBV4-1	NA	14	TRBD1	TRBJ2-4	CASSPTQGANIQYF	TGCGCCAGCAGCCCGACTCAGGGGGCAAACATTCAGTACTTC
TRBV30	NA	14	TRBD1	TRBJ1-5	CAWKFGQVNQPQHF	TGTGCCTGGAAATTTGGACAGGTTAATCAGCCCCAGCATTTT
TRBV9	NA	14	TRBD1	TRBJ1-6	CASSAGTGGSPLHF	TGTGCCAGCAGCGCCGGGACAGGCGGTTCACCCCTCCACTTT
TRBV5-1	NA	14	TRBD1	TRBJ2-7	CASSRDRISYEQYF	TGCGCCAGCAGCCGGGACAGAATCTCCTACGAGCAGTACTTC
TRBV28	NA	14	TRBD1	TRBJ2-2	CASRGQKNGGELFF	TGTGCCAGCAGGGGACAGAAAAACGGCGGGGAGCTGTTTTTT
TRBV7-3	NA	16	NA	TRBJ1-1	CASSRFGGGMNTEAFF	TGTGCCAGCAGCCGTTTCGGGGGAGGGATGAACACTGAAGCTTTCTTT
TRBV4-1	NA	13	NA	TRBJ2-5	CASSRGQQETQYF	TGCGCCAGCAGCCGAGGACAGCAAGAGACCCAGTACTTC
TRBV27	NA	15	NA	TRBJ1-4	CASSLRTEINEKLFF	TGTGCCAGCAGTTTAAGGACTGAGATTAATGAAAAACTGTTTTTT
TRBV6-5	few	16	NA	TRBJ2-5	CASSYPFPEVKETQYF	TGTGCCAGCAGTTATCCCTTCCCGGAGGTTAAAGAGACCCAGTACTTC
TRBV5-4	NA	18	TRBD2	TRBJ2-4	CASSTIGLAGDAKNIQYF	TGTGCCAGCAGCACTATAGGACTAGCGGGCGACGCCAAAAACATTCAGTACTTC
TRBV3-1/TRBV3-2	NA	20	NA	TRBJ1-4	CASSQDLGQNLPRRNEKLFF	TGTGCCAGCAGCCAAGATCTCGGACAGAATCTCCCGAGGAGGAATGAAAAACTGTTTTTT
TRBV28	few	13	NA	TRBJ1-1	CASSLNTLTEAFF	TGTGCCAGCAGCCTCAACACCTTAACTGAAGCTTTCTTT
TRBV30	NA	13	NA	TRBJ1-3	CAWSPQLGNTIYF	TGTGCCTGGAGTCCCCAGTTAGGAAACACCATATATTTT
TRBV24-1	NA	16	NA	TRBJ2-5	CATSDPTGDDQETQYF	TGTGCCACCAGTGACCCGACAGGAGATGACCAAGAGACCCAGTACTTC
TRBV18	NA	15	NA	TRBJ1-5	CASSPPGGWDQPQHF	TGTGCCAGCTCACCACCCGGGGGGTGGGATCAGCCCCAGCATTTT
TRBV29-1	NA	15	TRBD2	TRBJ2-3	CSVEGTSGGADTQYF	TGCAGCGTTGAGGGGACTAGCGGGGGGGCGGATACGCAGTATTTT
TRBV7-9	NA	16	NA	TRBJ1-1	CASSSLRAVDRTEAFF	TGTGCCAGCAGCTCACTTCGAGCGGTCGATAGGACTGAAGCTTTCTTT
TRBV9	NA	14	NA	TRBJ1-2	CASSVDRANYGYTF	TGTGCCAGCAGCGTAGACAGAGCTAACTATGGCTACACCTTC
TRBV21-1	once	15	NA	TRBJ1-1	CASSKVVQGATEAFF	TGTGCCAGCAGCAAAGTAGTGCAGGGGGCAACTGAAGCTTTCTTT
TRBV2	NA	13	NA	TRBJ1-5	CASSAEGNQPQHF	TGTGCCAGCAGTGCGGAGGGCAATCAGCCCCAGCATTTT
TRBV29-1	few	13	NA	TRBJ1-2	CSVEEVVPYGYTF	TGCAGCGTTGAGGAGGTAGTTCCTTATGGCTACACCTTC
TRBV9	NA	15	TRBD2	TRBJ2-2	CASSVARGGTGELFF	TGTGCCAGCAGCGTAGCGCGGGGGGGCACCGGGGAGCTGTTTTTT
TRBV6-5	NA	14	NA	TRBJ2-7	CASNEGRGDYEQYF	TGTGCCAGCAACGAGGGCCGCGGGGATTACGAGCAGTACTTC
TRBV6-5	NA	15	TRBD1	TRBJ2-7	CASRYQMGQINEQYF	TGTGCCAGCAGGTACCAGATGGGACAGATTAACGAGCAGTACTTC
TRBV5-4	few	15	TRBD1	TRBJ1-2	CASSLASGRGQGYTF	TGTGCCAGCAGCTTGGCCAGTGGCAGGGGGCAAGGCTACACCTTC
TRBV6-5	NA	12	NA	TRBJ2-7	CASSSTGYEQYF	TGTGCCAGCAGTTCGACAGGCTACGAGCAGTACTTC
TRBV6-1	NA	17	TRBD2	TRBJ2-7	CASSEIAGGLGSYEQYF	TGTGCCAGCAGTGAAATAGCGGGGGGGCTTGGCTCCTACGAGCAGTACTTC
TRBV7-2	NA	15	NA	TRBJ2-1	CASSQRTASYNEQFF	TGTGCCAGCAGCCAGCGGACTGCTTCCTACAATGAGCAGTTCTTC
TRBV7-2	NA	13	NA	TRBJ2-5	CASSLAEFGTQYF	TGTGCCAGCAGCTTAGCCGAGTTCGGGACCCAGTACTTC
TRBV19	NA	16	TRBD1	TRBJ2-1	CASRSPGQGDYNEQFF	TGTGCCAGTAGATCGCCGGGACAGGGGGATTACAATGAGCAGTTCTTC
TRBV6-1	NA	15	NA	TRBJ2-3	CASSSERVGTDTQYF	TGTGCCAGCAGTTCCGAGAGGGTAGGCACAGATACGCAGTATTTT
TRBV19	NA	15	NA	TRBJ1-2	CASSMVSGIKDGYTF	TGTGCCAGTAGTATGGTGTCAGGGATTAAGGATGGCTACACCTTC
TRBV3-1/TRBV3-2	NA	14	NA	TRBJ1-4	CASSGGPQGEKLFF	TGTGCCAGCAGCGGGGGACCCCAGGGGGAAAAACTGTTTTTT
TRBV7-2	NA	15	TRBD2	TRBJ2-1	CASGTSGDTYNEQFF	TGTGCCAGCGGCACTAGCGGGGACACCTACAATGAGCAGTTCTTC
TRBV12-3/TRBV12-4	NA	13	TRBD1	TRBJ1-2	CASSLMTGGGYTF	TGTGCCAGCAGTTTAATGACAGGGGGAGGCTACACCTTC
TRBV9	NA	13	TRBD1	TRBJ2-3	CASSADRGDTQYF	TGTGCCAGCAGCGCGGACAGGGGAGATACGCAGTATTTT
TRBV12-3/TRBV12-4	NA	13	TRBD1	TRBJ1-2	CASSTGQPYGYTF	TGTGCCAGCAGTACGGGACAGCCTTATGGCTACACCTTC
TRBV6-5	NA	12	NA	TRBJ2-1	CASSLQGNEQFF	TGTGCCAGCAGTCTACAGGGCAATGAGCAGTTCTTC
TRBV3-1/TRBV3-2	once	13	TRBD1	TRBJ2-7	CASSQGQGYEQYF	TGTGCCAGCAGCCAAGGACAGGGCTACGAGCAGTACTTC
TRBV5-4	once	14	TRBD1	TRBJ1-2	CASSPVGTAYGYTF	TGTGCCAGCAGCCCTGTGGGGACAGCCTATGGCTACACCTTC
TRBV5-4	NA	12	NA	TRBJ2-3	CASSLVGHTQYF	TGTGCCAGCAGCTTGGTGGGGCATACGCAGTATTTT
TRBV6-5	NA	14	NA	TRBJ2-2	CASRRQINTGELFF	TGTGCCAGCAGGCGACAGATAAACACCGGGGAGCTGTTTTTT
TRBV25-1	NA	15	NA	TRBJ1-1	CASSESLAGPTEAFF	TGTGCCAGCAGTGAATCTCTGGCAGGGCCCACTGAAGCTTTCTTT
TRBV4-1	few	14	NA	TRBJ1-1	CASRGTLKNTEAFF	TGCGCCAGCAGAGGGACTCTAAAGAACACTGAAGCTTTCTTT